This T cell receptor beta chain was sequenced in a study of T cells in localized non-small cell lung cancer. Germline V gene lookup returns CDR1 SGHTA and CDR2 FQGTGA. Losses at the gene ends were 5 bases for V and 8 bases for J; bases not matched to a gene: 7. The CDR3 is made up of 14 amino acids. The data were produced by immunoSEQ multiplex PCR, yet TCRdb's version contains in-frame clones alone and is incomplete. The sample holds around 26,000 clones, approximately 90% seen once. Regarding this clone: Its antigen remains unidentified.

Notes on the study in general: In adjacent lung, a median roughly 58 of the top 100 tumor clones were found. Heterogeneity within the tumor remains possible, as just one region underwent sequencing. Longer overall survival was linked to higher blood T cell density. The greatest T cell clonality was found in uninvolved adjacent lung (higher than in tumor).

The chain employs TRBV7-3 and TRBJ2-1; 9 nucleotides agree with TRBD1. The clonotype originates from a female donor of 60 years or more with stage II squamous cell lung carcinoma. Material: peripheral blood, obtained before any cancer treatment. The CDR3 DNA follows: TGTGCCAGCAGCCGGGACAGGGAGGGAGATGAGCAGTTCTTC. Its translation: CASSRDREGDEQFF.